The 29 T cell receptor beta chains reported below all come from one sample, sequenced in a study of blood T cells in healthy people across ages. A second PCR of about 6 to 12 cycles used a sample-barcoded 5' primer and a J-beta primer mix. TCRdb used MiXCR to reprocess the 5' RACE reads, holding one entry per CDR3 protein. In the table there are around 580,000 distinct CDR3 sequences, 40% to 55% of which are singletons. What was sequenced was blood. The receptors come from a man older than 75 in good health.

V and J are TRBV6-5 and TRBJ2-7; the D gene could be TRBD1 or TRBD2 (5 bases each). Germline CDR1 MNHEY, CDR2 SVGAGI. Trimming left V 2 bases short and J 2 bases short, with 10 bases between. CDR3 length equals 14 residues. CDR3 DNA sequence: TGTGCCAGCAGTTACCGGGACGGAACCTACGAGCAGTACTTC. The encoded protein is CASSYRDGTYEQYF.

V and J are TRBV4-1 and TRBJ2-7, with TRBD2 matching over 7 bases. From germline, CDR1 is MGHRA and CDR2 YSYEKL. There are 16 residues in the CDR3. The J segment lost 2 bases and the V segment lost 0 bases, leaving 7 bases of the junction unmatched. CDR3 coding DNA: TGCGCCAGCAGCCAAGATCATCTAGCGGCCCCCTACGAGCAGTACTTC. Translated, it gives CASSQDHLAAPYEQYF.

In this sample, this clonotype turned up a few times. This chain uses TRBV4-2 with TRBJ2-1; 8 bases are shared with TRBD2. The J segment lost 10 bases and the V segment lost 0 bases, leaving 11 bases of the junction unmatched. Germline CDR1 and CDR2: LGHNA and YNFKEQ. There are 16 residues in the CDR3. The CDR3 loop is CASSQEVSGSVWEQFF. The CDR3 DNA reads as TGTGCCAGCAGCCAAGAGGTGAGCGGGAGTGTCTGGGAGCAGTTCTTC.

CDR3 amino acids: CAWSFGLAGGTNEQFF. The CDR3 coding sequence is TGTGCCTGGAGTTTCGGACTAGCGGGGGGCACGAACGAGCAGTTCTTC. This rearrangement joins TRBV30 to TRBJ2-1; 14 bases agree with TRBD2. The CDR3 runs 16 residues. Germline V gene sequence: CDR1 GTSNPN, CDR2 SVGIG (reference sequence). J gave up 10 bases and V 2 bases, and 10 bases lay outside the gene matches.

The J gene is TRBJ2-1, the V gene TRBV20-1; D possibly uses TRBD1 or TRBD2 (5 bases each). The germline gives CDR1 DFQATT, CDR2 SNEGSKA (reference sequence). The ends were cut back, 1 base at V and 8 bases at J, with 21 bases in the middle. This CDR3 has 16 amino acids. This chain's CDR3 is CSARGIGAPRDDEQFF. Here the CDR3 DNA reads TGCAGTGCTAGAGGTATCGGAGCCCCCAGGGACGATGAGCAGTTCTTC.

This clonotype was observed a handful of times. The gene calls are TRBV5-1 and TRBJ1-2, with TRBD1 identical over 7 bases. The CDR3 sequence is 14 residues long. With 0 bases clipped from V and 7 bases from J, the junction kept 6 bases outside the gene matches. Germline loops: CDR1 SGHRS, CDR2 YFSETQ. CDR3 residues: CASSLESGGSGYTF. The CDR3 DNA is TGCGCCAGCAGCTTGGAGTCAGGGGGTAGTGGCTACACCTTC.

The V call is TRBV29-1, the J call TRBJ2-3, with TRBD1 matching over 7 bases. Trimming at V came to 0 bases and at J to 8 bases, leaving 8 bases not matched to a gene. Germline V CDR1 and CDR2: SQVTM, ANQGSEA. The CDR3 extends over 14 amino acids. The CDR3 DNA is TGCAGCGTTGAAGATGAGGGGGCCGGGGTTACGCAGTATTTT. Translating it yields CSVEDEGAGVTQYF.

The chain links TRBV5-6 to TRBJ1-5, with D perhaps TRBD1 (6 bases). Germline V gene lookup returns CDR1 SGHDT and CDR2 YYEEEE. The CDR3 extends over 16 amino acids. Trimming stripped 2 bases from V and 2 bases from J, with 14 bases between. The CDR3 DNA follows: TGTGCCAGCAGCTTTTCTGGGGGCACGGGCAATCAGCCCCAGCATTTT. Residues: CASSFSGGTGNQPQHF.

This clonotype was seen more than once but under ten times. This rearrangement joins TRBV5-1 to TRBJ2-1; the D gene is possibly TRBD2 (6 bases). Trimming removed 0 bases from V and 6 bases from J, with 19 bases in between. Germline loops: CDR1 SGHRS, CDR2 YFSETQ. This CDR3 comprises 17 residues. DNA for the CDR3: TGCGCCAGCAGCTTGGATGAGACTAGGGGAACAGCCAATGAGCAGTTCTTC. It translates to CASSLDETRGTANEQFF.

The chain carries TRBV29-1 and TRBJ1-5; 10 nucleotides agree with TRBD1. V was pared by 1 base and J by 9 bases, with 6 bases of the junction left unmatched. The germline gives CDR1 SQVTM, CDR2 ANQGSEA. CDR3 length equals 14 residues. CDR3 bases: TGCAGCGTTGAAGCCGGGACAGGGGACGGGCCCCAGCATTTT. Translating it yields CSVEAGTGDGPQHF.

A note on this clonotype: One junction end disagrees with the germline gene, perhaps due to a read error. The rearrangement uses TRBV20-1 and TRBJ2-1; TRBD2 might be the D (6 bases). CDR1 and CDR2 from the germline V gene are DFQATT and SNEGSKA (reference sequence). The CDR3 runs 14 residues. CDR3 in DNA: TGTAGTGCCTCAGACCGGGGGATTTTGGATGAGCAGTTCTTC. This gives the protein CSASDRGILDEQFF.

The chain links TRBV20-1 to TRBJ1-2, with D perhaps matching TRBD1 (5 bases). The germline V gene encodes CDR1 DFQATT and CDR2 SNEGSKA (reference sequence). The CDR3 is 13 amino acids. CDR3 sequence (DNA): TGCAGGGCCGACTCCTCGGGGGACTATGGCTACACCTTC. This codes for CRADSSGDYGYTF.

Regarding this clonotype: A single base separates this from a much larger clone, so it may be a read error. V and J are TRBV12-3 or TRBV12-4 and TRBJ2-5, with D unresolved. CDR3 length: 11 residues. CDR3: CASSYSKTRYF. CDR3 DNA: TGTGCCAGCTCTTATTCCAAGACCCGGTACTTC.

This chain connects TRBV6-5 to TRBJ2-1, with D perhaps given as TRBD1 or TRBD2 (5 bases each). The germline CDR1 and CDR2 sequences are MNHEY and SVGAGI. The CDR3 spans 12 residues. Trimming removed 7 bases at V and 5 bases at J, with 9 bases between. The CDR3 region is CASTGDHNEQFF. The CDR3 nucleotides are TGTGCCAGCACCGGGGACCACAATGAGCAGTTCTTC.

The chain is built from TRBV10-1 and TRBJ2-7; D is undetermined. V was pared by 0 bases and J by 6 bases, with 15 bases between. From germline, CDR1 is WNHNN and CDR2 SYGVQD (reference sequence). The CDR3 sequence is 15 residues long. The CDR3 is CASSESAQPQAEQYF. DNA for the CDR3: TGCGCCAGCAGTGAGTCGGCCCAGCCCCAAGCCGAGCAGTACTTC.

The chain links TRBV6-6 to TRBJ2-1, with 7 positions matching TRBD1. The CDR3 has 15 amino acids. From germline, CDR1 is MNHNY and CDR2 SVGAGI (reference sequence). The V gene end was trimmed by 2 bases and the J gene end by 8 bases; junction bases not matched to a gene: 9. In nucleotides, the CDR3 is TGTGCCAGCAGTTACCCCGTTGACAGGGTGGATGAGCAGTTCTTC. Residues: CASSYPVDRVDEQFF.

The chain joins TRBV20-1 to TRBJ1-4, with 11 bases fitting TRBD1. This CDR3 is 14 amino acids long. Unmatched junction bases numbered 5, after V lost 3 bases and J lost 8 bases. Germline V lookup: CDR1 DFQATT, CDR2 SNEGSKA (reference sequence). CDR3 DNA sequence: TGCAGTGCTAGTGCCCGGGACAGGGGGGAAAAACTGTTTTTT. As protein: CSASARDRGEKLFF.

The V and J genes are TRBV7-2 and TRBJ2-5, with D perhaps TRBD1 or TRBD2 (5 bases each). This CDR3 is 15 amino acids long. Trimming cost V 1 base and J 3 bases, with 12 bases left between them. Germline CDR1 and CDR2: SGHTA and FQGNSA. The CDR3 DNA follows: TGTGCCAGCAGCTTAGTCTGGGACGGGAAAGAGACCCAGTACTTC. Translated: CASSLVWDGKETQYF.

CDR3 in amino acids: CASSLVAGGYLDAQYF. The CDR3 nucleotides are TGCGCCAGCAGCTTGGTTGCGGGGGGCTACCTGGATGCGCAGTATTTT. The chain carries TRBV5-1 and TRBJ2-3; TRBD2 aligns across 8 bases. CDR3 length equals 16 residues. The J segment lost 10 bases and the V segment lost 0 bases, leaving 13 bases of the junction unmatched. CDR1 is SGHRS, CDR2 YFSETQ, per germline.

This chain joins TRBV29-1 and TRBJ1-1; no clear D. Trimming stripped 7 bases from V and 6 bases from J, with 12 bases between. The CDR3 runs to 11 residues. Germline values: CDR1 SQVTM, CDR2 ANQGSEA. The CDR3 loop is CSARVTSEAFF. CDR3 DNA: TGCAGCGCCCGGGTCACGTCTGAAGCTTTCTTT. The complete variable domain, with remaining parts taken from reference TRBV29-1 and TRBJ1-1, reads SAVISQKPSRDICQRGTSLTIQCQVDSQVTMMFWYRQQPGQSLTLIATANQGSEATYESGFVIDKFPISRPNLTFSTLTVSNMSPEDSSIYLCSARVTSEAFFGQGTRLTVV.

At least ten counts were recorded for this clonotype. The V call is TRBV6-6, the J call TRBJ2-7, with TRBD2 matching 8 bases. Trimming at V came to 5 bases and at J to 5 bases, leaving 11 bases not matched to a gene. CDR1 and CDR2 from the germline V gene are MNHNY and SVGAGI (reference sequence). This CDR3 contains 15 residues. In nucleotides, the CDR3 is TGTGCCAGCAGTGCCACGAGGACTAGCTGGGACGAGCAGTACTTC. Protein: CASSATRTSWDEQYF.

This rearrangement joins TRBV12-3 or TRBV12-4 to TRBJ1-1, with no clear D. The CDR3 extends over 15 amino acids. V lost 5 bases and J lost 6, with 19 bases in between. As DNA, the CDR3 is TGTGCCAGCAGTCCCCAGTCCGGACTAGGGTCTGAAGCTTTCTTT. This codes for CASSPQSGLGSEAFF.

This clonotype was detected only a few times. The chain is built from TRBV20-1 and TRBJ1-6, with 9 positions matching TRBD1. V shed 1 base and J 5 bases; nucleotides not matched to a gene: 9. Germline lookup yields CDR1 DFQATT and CDR2 SNEGSKA (reference sequence). There are 17 residues in the CDR3. The chain's CDR3 is CSARAGQGGGNNSPLHF. DNA of the CDR3: TGCAGTGCTAGAGCGGGACAGGGAGGAGGTAATAATTCACCCCTCCACTTT.

This chain joins TRBV10-3 and TRBJ1-1, with 7 positions matching TRBD1. Germline trimming cut 3 bases from V and 7 bases from J; bases unmatched to any gene: 11. Germline values: CDR1 ENHRY, CDR2 SYGVKD. The CDR3 extends over 15 amino acids. CDR3 bases: TGTGCCATCAGTGAAACCGGGACAGTGAAGGGTGAAGCTTTCTTT. Protein: CAISETGTVKGEAFF.

This chain connects TRBV18 to TRBJ2-7, with D perhaps assigned TRBD1 or TRBD2 (5 bases each). The germline V gene has CDR1 KGHSH and CDR2 LQKENI. The length of the CDR3 is 13 residues. The V end was cut by 6 bases, the J end by 2 bases, with 11 bases between. CDR3: CASSGDAPYEQYF. DNA for the CDR3: TGTGCCAGCTCTGGGGACGCGCCCTACGAGCAGTACTTC.

This chain uses TRBV6-1 with TRBJ2-7, with TRBD2 identical over 8 bases. Germline-derived CDR1 and CDR2 are MNHNS and SASEGT. The CDR3 totals 17 residues. Trimming at V came to 8 bases and at J to 0 bases, leaving 15 bases not matched to a gene. CDR3 in amino acids: CASLSRLIAGSSYEQYF. In DNA form, the CDR3 reads TGTGCCAGCCTTAGTCGGTTGATAGCGGGGAGCTCCTACGAGCAGTACTTC.

This clonotype was picked up a small number of times. This chain joins TRBV6-5 and TRBJ2-5; D is perhaps TRBD1 or TRBD2 (6 bases each). This CDR3 has 16 residues. Trimming stripped 5 bases from V and 11 bases from J, with 27 bases between. Germline V lookup: CDR1 MNHEY, CDR2 SVGAGI. CDR3 protein: CASSSGGAGHYNEQYF. DNA for the CDR3: TGTGCCAGCAGTAGCGGTGGCGCGGGACATTACAATGAGCAGTACTTC.

This chain uses TRBV5-1 with TRBJ2-5; 7 bases map to TRBD2. In germline, CDR1 is SGHRS, CDR2 YFSETQ. With V trimmed by 0 bases and J by 4 bases, 6 bases remained unmatched. The CDR3 sequence is 15 residues long. The CDR3 DNA sequence: TGCGCCAGCAGCTTGGAGCGAAGGGAGGGAGAGACCCAGTACTTC. It encodes CASSLERREGETQYF.

In this sample, this clonotype turned up a few times. This chain connects TRBV27 to TRBJ2-5, with TRBD2 identical over 10 bases. CDR3 length equals 16 residues. CDR1 and CDR2 (germline): MNHEY, SMNVEV (reference sequence). The ends lost 5 bases at V and 1 base at J; junction bases unmatched: 7. For the CDR3, the DNA is TGTGCCAGCAGTAGGACGGGACTAGCGTTCCAAGAGACCCAGTACTTC. Translation gives CASSRTGLAFQETQYF.